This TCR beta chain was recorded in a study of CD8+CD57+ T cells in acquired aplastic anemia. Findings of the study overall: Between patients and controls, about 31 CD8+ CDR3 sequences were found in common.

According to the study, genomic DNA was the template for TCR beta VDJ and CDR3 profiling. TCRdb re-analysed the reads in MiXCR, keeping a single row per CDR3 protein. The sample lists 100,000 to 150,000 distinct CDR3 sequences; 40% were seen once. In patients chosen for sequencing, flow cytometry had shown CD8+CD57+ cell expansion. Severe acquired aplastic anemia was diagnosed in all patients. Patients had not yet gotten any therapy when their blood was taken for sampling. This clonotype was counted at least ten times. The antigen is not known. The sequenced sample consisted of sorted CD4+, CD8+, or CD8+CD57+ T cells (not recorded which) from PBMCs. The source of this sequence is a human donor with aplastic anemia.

This chain's CDR3 is CSAVFRPGTYRSGNTIYF. In DNA, the CDR3 is TGCAGTGCCGTATTTAGACCGGGGACTTACCGCTCTGGAAACACCATATATTTT. The chain employs TRBV20-1 and TRBJ1-3; D is possibly TRBD1 (5 bases). The CDR3 is made up of 18 amino acids. Germline V lookup: CDR1 DFQATT, CDR2 SNEGSKA (reference sequence). The ends were cut back, 6 bases at V and 0 bases at J, with 24 bases in the middle.